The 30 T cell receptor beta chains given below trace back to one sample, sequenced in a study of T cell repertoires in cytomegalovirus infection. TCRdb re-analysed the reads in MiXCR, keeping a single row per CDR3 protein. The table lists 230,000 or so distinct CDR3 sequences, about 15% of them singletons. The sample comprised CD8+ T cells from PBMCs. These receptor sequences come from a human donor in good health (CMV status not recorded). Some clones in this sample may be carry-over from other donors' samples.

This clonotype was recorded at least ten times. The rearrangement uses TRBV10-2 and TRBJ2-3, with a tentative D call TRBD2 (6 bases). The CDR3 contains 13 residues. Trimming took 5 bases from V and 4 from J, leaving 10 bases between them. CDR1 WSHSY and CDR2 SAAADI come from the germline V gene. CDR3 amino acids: CASSQGLPDTQYF. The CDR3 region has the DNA TGCGCCAGCAGTCAGGGACTTCCAGATACGCAGTATTTT.

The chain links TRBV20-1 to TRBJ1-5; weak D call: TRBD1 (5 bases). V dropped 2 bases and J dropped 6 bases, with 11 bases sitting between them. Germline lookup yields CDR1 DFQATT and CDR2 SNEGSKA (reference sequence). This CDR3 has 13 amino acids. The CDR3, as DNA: TGCAGTGCTAGACTGGGGCGCGGTCAGCCCCAGCATTTT. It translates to CSARLGRGQPQHF.

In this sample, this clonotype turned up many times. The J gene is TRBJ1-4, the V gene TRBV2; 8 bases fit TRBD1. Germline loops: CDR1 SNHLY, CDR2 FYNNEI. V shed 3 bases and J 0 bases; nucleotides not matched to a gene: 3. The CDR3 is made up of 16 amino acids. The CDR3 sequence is CASSDPGQATNEKLFF. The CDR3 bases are TGTGCCAGCAGTGATCCGGGACAGGCAACTAATGAAAAACTGTTTTTT.

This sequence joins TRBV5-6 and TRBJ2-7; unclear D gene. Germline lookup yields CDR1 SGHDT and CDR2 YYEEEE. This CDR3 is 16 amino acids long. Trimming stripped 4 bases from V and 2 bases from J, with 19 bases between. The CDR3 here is CASSNPVAFETYEQYF. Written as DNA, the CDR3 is TGTGCCAGCAGCAACCCTGTCGCTTTTGAAACCTACGAGCAGTACTTC.

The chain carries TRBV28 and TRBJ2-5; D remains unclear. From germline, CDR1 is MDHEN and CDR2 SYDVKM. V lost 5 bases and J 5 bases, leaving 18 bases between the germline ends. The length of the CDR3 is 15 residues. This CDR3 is CASSPSLSTGETQYF. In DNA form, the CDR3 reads TGTGCCAGCAGTCCATCCTTATCCACCGGGGAGACCCAGTACTTC.

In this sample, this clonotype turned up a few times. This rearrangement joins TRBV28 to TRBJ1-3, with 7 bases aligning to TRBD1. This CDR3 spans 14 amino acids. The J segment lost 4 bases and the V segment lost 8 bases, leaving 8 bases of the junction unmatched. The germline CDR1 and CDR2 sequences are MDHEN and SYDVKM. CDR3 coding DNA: TGTGCCAGCGGATTCCAGGGGGACGGAAACACCATATATTTT. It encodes CASGFQGDGNTIYF. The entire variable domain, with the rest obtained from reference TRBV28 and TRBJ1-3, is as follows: DVKVTQSSRYLVKRTGEKVFLECVQDMDHENMFWYRQDPGLGLRLIYFSYDVKMKEKGDIPEGYSVSREKKERFSLILESASTNQTSMYLCASGFQGDGNTIYFGEGSWLTVV.

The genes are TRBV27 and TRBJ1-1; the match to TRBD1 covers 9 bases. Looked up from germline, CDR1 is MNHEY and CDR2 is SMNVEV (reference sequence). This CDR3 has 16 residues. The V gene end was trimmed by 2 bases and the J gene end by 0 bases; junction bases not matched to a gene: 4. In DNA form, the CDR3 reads TGTGCCAGCAGTTTAACGGGACAGGGTCTGAACACTGAAGCTTTCTTT. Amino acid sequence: CASSLTGQGLNTEAFF.

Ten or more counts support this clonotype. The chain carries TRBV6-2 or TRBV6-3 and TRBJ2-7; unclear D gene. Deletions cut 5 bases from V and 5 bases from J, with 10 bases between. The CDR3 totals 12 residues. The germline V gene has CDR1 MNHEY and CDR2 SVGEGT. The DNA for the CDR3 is TGTGCCAGCAGTAACCCTGGGAACGAGCAGTACTTC. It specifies CASSNPGNEQYF.

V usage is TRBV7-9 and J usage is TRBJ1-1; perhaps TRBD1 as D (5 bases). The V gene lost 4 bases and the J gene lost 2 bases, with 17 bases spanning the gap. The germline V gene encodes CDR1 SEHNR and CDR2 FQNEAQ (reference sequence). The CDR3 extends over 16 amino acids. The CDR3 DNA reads TGTGCCAGCAGCTCCACGCTGACAGTGTTCAACACTGAAGCTTTCTTT. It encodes CASSSTLTVFNTEAFF.

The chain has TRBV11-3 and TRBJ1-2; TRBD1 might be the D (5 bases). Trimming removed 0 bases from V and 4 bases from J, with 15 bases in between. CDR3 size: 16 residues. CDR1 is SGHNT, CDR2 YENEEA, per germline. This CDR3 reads CASSLDLRQHSYGYTF. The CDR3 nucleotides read TGTGCCAGCAGCTTAGATCTGAGACAGCATAGCTATGGCTACACCTTC.

This CDR3 is CASSTDSLDTNTGELFF. The CDR3 DNA is TGTGCCAGCAGCACCGATTCCCTAGACACGAACACCGGGGAGCTGTTTTTT. V gene TRBV7-9 combines with J gene TRBJ2-2; D is undetermined. Trimming stripped 5 bases from V and 0 bases from J, with 16 bases between. The CDR3 covers 17 residues. CDR1 and CDR2 (germline): SEHNR, FQNEAQ (reference sequence).

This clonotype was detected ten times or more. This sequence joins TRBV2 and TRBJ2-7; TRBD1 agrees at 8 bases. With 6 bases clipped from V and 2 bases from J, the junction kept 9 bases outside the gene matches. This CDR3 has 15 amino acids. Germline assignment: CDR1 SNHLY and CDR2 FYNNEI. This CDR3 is CASREIQGVTYEQYF. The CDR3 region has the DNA TGTGCCAGCAGGGAAATACAGGGGGTTACCTACGAGCAGTACTTC. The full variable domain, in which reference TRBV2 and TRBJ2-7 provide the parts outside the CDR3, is EPEVTQTPSHQVTQMGQEVILRCVPISNHLYFYWYRQILGQKVEFLVSFYNNEISEKSEIFDDQFSVERPDGSNFTLKIRSTKLEDSAMYFCASREIQGVTYEQYFGPGTRLTVT.

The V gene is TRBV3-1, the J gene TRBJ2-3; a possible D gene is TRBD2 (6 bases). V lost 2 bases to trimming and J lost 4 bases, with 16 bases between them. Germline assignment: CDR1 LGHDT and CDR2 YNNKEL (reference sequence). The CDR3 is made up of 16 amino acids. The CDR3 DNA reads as TGTGCCAGCAGCCAACCCCCCGGGAGCCTCCCAGATACGCAGTATTTT. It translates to CASSQPPGSLPDTQYF.

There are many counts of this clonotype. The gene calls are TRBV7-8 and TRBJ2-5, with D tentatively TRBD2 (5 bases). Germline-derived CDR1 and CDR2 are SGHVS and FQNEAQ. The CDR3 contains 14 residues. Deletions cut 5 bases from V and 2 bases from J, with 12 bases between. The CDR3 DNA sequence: TGTGCCAGCAGCCCATGGGCGGGTCAAGAGACCCAGTACTTC. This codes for CASSPWAGQETQYF. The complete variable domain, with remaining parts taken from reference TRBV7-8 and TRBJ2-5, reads GAGVSQSPRYKVAKRGQDVALRCDPISGHVSLFWYQQALGQGPEFLTYFQNEAQLDKSGLPSDRFFAERPEGSVSTLKIQRTQQEDSAVYLCASSPWAGQETQYFGPGTRLLVL.

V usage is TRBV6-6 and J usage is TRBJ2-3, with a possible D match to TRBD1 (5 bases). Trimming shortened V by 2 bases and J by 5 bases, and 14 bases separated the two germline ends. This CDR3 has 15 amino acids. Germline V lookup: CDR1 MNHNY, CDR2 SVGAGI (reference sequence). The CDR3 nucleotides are TGTGCCAGCAGTTACGGGGTCAGGGAAAGAGATACGCAGTATTTT. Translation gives CASSYGVRERDTQYF.

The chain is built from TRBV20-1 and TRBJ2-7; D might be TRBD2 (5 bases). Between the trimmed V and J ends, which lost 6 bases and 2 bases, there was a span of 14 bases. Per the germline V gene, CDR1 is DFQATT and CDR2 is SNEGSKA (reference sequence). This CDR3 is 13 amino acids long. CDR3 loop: CSAEGEGTYEQYF. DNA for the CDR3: TGCAGTGCAGAGGGAGAGGGCACCTACGAGCAGTACTTC.

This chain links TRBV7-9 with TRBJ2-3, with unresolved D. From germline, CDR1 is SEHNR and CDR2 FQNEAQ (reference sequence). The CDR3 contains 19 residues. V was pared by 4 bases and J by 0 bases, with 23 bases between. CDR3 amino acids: CASSSYESHGPESTDTQYF. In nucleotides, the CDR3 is TGTGCCAGCAGCTCATATGAATCACACGGACCAGAAAGCACAGATACGCAGTATTTT.

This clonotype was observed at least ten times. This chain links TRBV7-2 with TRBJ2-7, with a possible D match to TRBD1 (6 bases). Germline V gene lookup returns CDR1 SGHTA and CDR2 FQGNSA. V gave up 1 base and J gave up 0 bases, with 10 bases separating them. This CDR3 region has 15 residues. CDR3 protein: CASSLDRDTSYEQYF. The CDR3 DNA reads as TGTGCCAGCAGCTTAGACCGGGACACCTCCTACGAGCAGTACTTC.

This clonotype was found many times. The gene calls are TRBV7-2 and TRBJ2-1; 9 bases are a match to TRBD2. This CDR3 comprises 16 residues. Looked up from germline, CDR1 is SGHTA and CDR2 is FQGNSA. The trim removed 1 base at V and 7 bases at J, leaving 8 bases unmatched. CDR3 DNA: TGTGCCAGCAGCTTAGGAGGCGGGGGGGCCGAGAATGAGCAGTTCTTC. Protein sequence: CASSLGGGGAENEQFF.

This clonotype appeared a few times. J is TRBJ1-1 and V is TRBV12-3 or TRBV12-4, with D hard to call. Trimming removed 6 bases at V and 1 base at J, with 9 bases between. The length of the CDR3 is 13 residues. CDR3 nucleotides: TGTGCCAGCAGGGAAGAGAGGAACACTGAAGCTTTCTTT. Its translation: CASREERNTEAFF.

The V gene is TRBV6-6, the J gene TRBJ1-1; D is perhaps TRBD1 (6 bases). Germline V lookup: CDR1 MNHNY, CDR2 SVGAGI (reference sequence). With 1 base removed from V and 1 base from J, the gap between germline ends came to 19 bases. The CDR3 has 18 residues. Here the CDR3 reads CASSYYRDVRLRNTEAFF. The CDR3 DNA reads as TGTGCCAGCAGTTACTACAGGGACGTCCGATTGAGGAACACTGAAGCTTTCTTT.

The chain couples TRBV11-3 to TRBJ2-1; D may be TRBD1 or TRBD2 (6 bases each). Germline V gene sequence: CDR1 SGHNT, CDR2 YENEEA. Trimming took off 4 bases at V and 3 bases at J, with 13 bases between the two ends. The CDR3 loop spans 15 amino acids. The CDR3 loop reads CASSSRRGGYNEQFF. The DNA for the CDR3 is TGTGCCAGCAGCTCCCGCAGGGGAGGCTACAATGAGCAGTTCTTC.

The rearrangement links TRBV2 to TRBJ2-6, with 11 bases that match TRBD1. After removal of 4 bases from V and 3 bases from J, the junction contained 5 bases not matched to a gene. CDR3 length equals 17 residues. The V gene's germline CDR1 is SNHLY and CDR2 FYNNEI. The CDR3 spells CASSAGQGALGANVLTF. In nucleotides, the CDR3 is TGTGCCAGCAGTGCCGGACAGGGGGCGCTTGGGGCCAACGTCCTGACTTTC.

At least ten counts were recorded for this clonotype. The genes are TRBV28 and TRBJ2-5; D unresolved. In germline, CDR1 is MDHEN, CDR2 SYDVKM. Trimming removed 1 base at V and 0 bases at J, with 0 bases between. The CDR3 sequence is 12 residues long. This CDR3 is CASSLYQETQYF. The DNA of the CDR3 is TGTGCCAGCAGTTTATACCAAGAGACCCAGTACTTC.

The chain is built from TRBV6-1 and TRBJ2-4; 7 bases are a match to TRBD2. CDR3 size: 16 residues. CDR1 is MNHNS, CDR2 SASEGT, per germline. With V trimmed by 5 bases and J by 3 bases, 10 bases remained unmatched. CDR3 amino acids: CASSPSLAILKNIQYF. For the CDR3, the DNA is TGTGCCAGCAGTCCGTCACTAGCGATTCTCAAAAACATTCAGTACTTC.

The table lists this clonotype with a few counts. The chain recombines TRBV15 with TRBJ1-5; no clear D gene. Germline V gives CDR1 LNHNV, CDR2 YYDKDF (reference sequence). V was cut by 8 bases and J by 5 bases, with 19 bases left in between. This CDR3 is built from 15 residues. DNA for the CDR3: TGTGCCACCGGCAATCGTGGCTCTCTGGATCAGCCCCAGCATTTT. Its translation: CATGNRGSLDQPQHF.

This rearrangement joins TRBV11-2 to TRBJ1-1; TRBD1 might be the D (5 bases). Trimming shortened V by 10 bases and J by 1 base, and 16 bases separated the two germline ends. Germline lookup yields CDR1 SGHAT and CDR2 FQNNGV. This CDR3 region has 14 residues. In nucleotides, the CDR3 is TGTGCCACCGGAGAGGGGTTGGCGAACACTGAAGCTTTCTTT. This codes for CATGEGLANTEAFF.

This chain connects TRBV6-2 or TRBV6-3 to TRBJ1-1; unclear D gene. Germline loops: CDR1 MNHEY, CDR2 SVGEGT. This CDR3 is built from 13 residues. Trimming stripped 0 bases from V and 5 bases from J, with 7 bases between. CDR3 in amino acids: CASSYSAVTEAFF. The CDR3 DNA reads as TGTGCCAGCAGTTACTCGGCGGTTACTGAAGCTTTCTTT.

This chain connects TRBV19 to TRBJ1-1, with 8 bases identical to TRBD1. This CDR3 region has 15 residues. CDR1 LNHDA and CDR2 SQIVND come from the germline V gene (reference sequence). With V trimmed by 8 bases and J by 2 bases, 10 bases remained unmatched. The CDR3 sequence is CASLRWTGLNTEAFF. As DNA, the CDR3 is TGTGCCAGTCTCCGCTGGACAGGGCTCAACACTGAAGCTTTCTTT. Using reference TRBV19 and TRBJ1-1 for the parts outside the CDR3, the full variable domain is DGGITQSPKYLFRKEGQNVTLSCEQNLNHDAMYWYRQDPGQGLRLIYYSQIVNDFQKGDIAEGYSVSREKKESFPLTVTSAQKNPTAFYLCASLRWTGLNTEAFFGQGTRLTVV.

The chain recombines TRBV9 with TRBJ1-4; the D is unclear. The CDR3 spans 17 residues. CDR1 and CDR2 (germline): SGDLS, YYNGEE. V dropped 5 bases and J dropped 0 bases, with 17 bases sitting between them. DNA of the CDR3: TGTGCCAGCAGTAAATCCAACAGCGCTGCAACTAATGAAAAACTGTTTTTT. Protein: CASSKSNSAATNEKLFF.